The 10 T cell receptor beta chains below were found in one sample sequenced in a study of resident and recirculating memory T cells in vitiligo. Data came from immunoSEQ multiplex PCR; TCRdb stores just in-frame clones and leaves some out. The table records tens of thousands of clones, roughly nine tenths of them present only once. Material for sequencing was blood. Source of these receptors: a male donor with vitiligo.

V and J are TRBV6-1 and TRBJ1-5; weak D call: TRBD1 (5 bases). The V gene lost 8 bases and the J gene lost 3 bases, with 11 bases spanning the gap. The germline CDR1 and CDR2 sequences are MNHNS and SASEGT. The CDR3 consists of 13 residues. The CDR3 sequence: CASRGGTNQPQHF. The CDR3 DNA is TGTGCCAGCCGGGGAGGGACCAATCAGCCCCAGCATTTT.

The rearrangement joins TRBV2 to TRBJ1-5, with D possibly matching TRBD1 (6 bases). CDR1 is SNHLY, CDR2 FYNNEI, per germline. CDR3 size: 13 residues. V shed 8 bases and J shed 3 bases, with 11 bases lying between them. The CDR3 spells CASLRGVNQPQHF. The CDR3 DNA is TGTGCCAGCCTCAGGGGCGTCAATCAGCCCCAGCATTTT.

V usage is TRBV5-6 and J usage is TRBJ1-2; 9 positions agree with TRBD1. Germline V gene data show CDR1 as SGHDT and CDR2 as YYEEEE. V shed 4 bases, J shed 4 bases, and the junction held 2 bases outside the gene matches. The CDR3 is made up of 13 amino acids. In DNA form, the CDR3 reads TGTGCCAGCAGCCCGGGACAGGGCTATGGCTACACCTTC. Its protein product is CASSPGQGYGYTF.

The rearrangement joins TRBV4-1 to TRBJ2-7; 7 nucleotides agree with TRBD1. This CDR3 has 16 amino acids. Germline V gene sequence: CDR1 MGHRA, CDR2 YSYEKL. J gave up 4 bases and V 0 bases, and 9 bases lay outside the gene matches. The CDR3 is CASSQEGTGTEYEQYF. In nucleotides, the CDR3 is TGCGCCAGCAGCCAAGAAGGGACCGGGACAGAGTACGAGCAGTACTTC.

This clone appeared a single time. The chain recombines TRBV10-3 with TRBJ1-1; tentatively, D is TRBD1 (5 bases). CDR3 length: 8 residues. Trimming removed 11 bases at V and 12 bases at J, with 10 bases between. CDR1 and CDR2 from the germline V gene are ENHRY and SYGVKD. In DNA form, the CDR3 reads TGTGCCGTGGGGGGGTCTTTCTTT. Translation: CAVGGSFF.

The chain is built from TRBV2 and TRBJ2-4; perhaps TRBD1 as D (5 bases). This CDR3 has 17 residues. CDR1 SNHLY and CDR2 FYNNEI come from the germline V gene. V was cut by 5 bases and J by 0 bases, with 17 bases left in between. The CDR3 region has the DNA TGTGCCAGCAGTCCTCGGACAACCCCGTTAGCCAAAAACATTCAGTACTTC. Translated: CASSPRTTPLAKNIQYF.

The sample holds one count of this clone. This sequence joins TRBV6-1 and TRBJ1-6; no clear D. Trimming removed 7 bases from V and 7 bases from J, with 17 bases in between. The CDR3 runs 15 residues. Per germline, CDR1 MNHNS and CDR2 SASEGT. CDR3 DNA sequence: TGTGCCAGCACACCTGGCCTCTCCGCAAATTCACCCCTCCACTTT. Protein sequence: CASTPGLSANSPLHF.

CDR3 sequence (DNA): TGTGCCAGCAGAGAGACGGGGGACGGCTACACCTTC. It encodes CASRETGDGYTF. The rearrangement links TRBV2 to TRBJ1-2; possible D gene TRBD1, 5 bases. V lost 6 bases and J lost 8, with 13 bases in between. The length of the CDR3 is 12 residues. Germline V CDR1 and CDR2: SNHLY, FYNNEI.

The rearrangement joins TRBV10-2 to TRBJ2-1; D unclear. V gave up 6 bases and J gave up 6 bases, with 18 bases separating them. Germline V gives CDR1 WSHSY, CDR2 SAAADI. The CDR3 spans 15 residues. This chain's CDR3 is CASSHLLGSRNEQFF. The CDR3 nucleotides read TGCGCCAGCAGCCACCTCCTGGGTAGCCGCAATGAGCAGTTCTTC.

The chain combines TRBV6-1 with TRBJ2-7, with a possible D match to TRBD2 (6 bases). V dropped 1 base and J dropped 6 bases, with 19 bases sitting between them. The CDR3 consists of 16 residues. Germline CDR1 and CDR2: MNHNS and SASEGT. CDR3: CASSEDAAGRLFEQYF. The CDR3 DNA follows: TGTGCCAGCAGTGAAGATGCCGCGGGGAGGCTTTTCGAGCAGTACTTC.